This T cell receptor (beta chain) was retrieved from a study of blood T cell repertoires in COVID-19. Study-level background: Both acute and convalescent COVID-19 samples were obtained from the United States, Italy and Spain. T cells, B-cell-depleted T cells, or PBMCs supplied cDNA or gDNA.

Per the original methods: Estimation of nucleated cell counts was performed using reference gene primer amplification. TCRdb's table, derived via immunoSEQ multiplex PCR, lists solely in-frame clones and lacks some. The DNA gave D and trimming, while V, J and clone size come from that table. The sample contains hundreds of thousands of clones, about 90% of which appear only once. The CDR3 totals 13 residues. Germline V gene lookup returns CDR1 SGHVT and CDR2 SQSDAQ. V shed 7 bases, J shed 1 base, and the junction held 3 bases outside the gene matches. J is TRBJ1-1 and V is TRBV7-4, with 7 bases fitting TRBD1. Sequencing was done on a sample of peripheral blood. The receptor's source is a woman between 18 and 29 years old who had recovered from COVID-19. The CDR3 is CASKGAENTEAFF. The CDR3 coding sequence is TGTGCCAGCAAGGGGGCAGAGAACACTGAAGCTTTCTTT.